This T cell receptor beta chain stems from a study of PD-1 blockade in mismatch repair-deficient tumors (dated by TCRdb to 2015 to 2018). At the level of the whole study: The trial enrolled some 82 consecutive patients with 12 mismatch repair-deficient cancer types between 2013 and 2016, all previously treated and progressing. Deep sequencing of TCR CDR3 regions was used to track tumor-associated T cell clones in peripheral blood of patients responding to PD-1 blockade.

Mismatch repair deficiency was established in every enrolled patient by polymerase chain reaction or immunohistochemistry. TCR sequencing was performed for a few patients who responded to pembrolizumab therapy. Pembrolizumab PD-1 blockade was prospectively tested in advanced mismatch repair-deficient cancers, regardless of tissue of origin, in the phase II trial. Serial peripheral blood T cell samples were collected before and at multiple times after starting PD-1 blockade. Blood sampling times were expressed in weeks after the first pembrolizumab dose. Turning to this clone: No antigen is known for it. No qualities accompany the bases; no much larger clone lies one base away.

Library preparation used the immunoSEQ multiplex PCR assay. TCRdb carries this immuneACCESS record with in-frame sequences only. Its versions omit some clonotypes, under half of them owing to an unresolved V gene in the studies checked, with the rest unexplained. In all, the sample holds tens of thousands of clones, and roughly 75% of those were seen once. Around 3.4% of the sample is in the top ten clones. Overall results and qualifications from the work: After pembrolizumab, tumor-resident clones, which were often undetectable in blood before treatment, expanded rapidly and then contracted, generally ahead of radiologic responses.

The CDR3 runs 21 amino acids, cysteine and phenylalanine included. The CDR3 DNA has 63 bases and is translated from base 1. The germline V gene supplies CDR1 SGHRS and CDR2 YFSETQ. V ends up 0 bases short and J 0 bases short, with an unmatched junction base count of 13. The sequences come from peripheral blood, collected 4 weeks after starting pembrolizumab. Recombination linked TRBV5-1 to TRBJ1-4, with 11 bases in between that match TRBD1. The sequence was collected from an adult with mismatch repair-deficient cancer. The DNA reads TGCGCCAGCAGCTTGGCGCCTCTGGGACAGGGGGGTCCCTCAACTAATGAAAAACTGTTTTTT. Its product reads: CASSLAPLGQGGPSTNEKLFF. With the portions outside the CDR3 filled from the reference TRBV5-1 and TRBJ1-4 genes, the complete variable region becomes KAGVTQTPRYLIKTRGQQVTLSCSPISGHRSVSWYQQTPGQGLQFLFEYFSETQRNKGNFPGRFSGRQFSNSRSEMNVSTLELGDSALYLCASSLAPLGQGGPSTNEKLFFGSGTQLSVL.